This is a list of T cell receptor beta chains from one sample in a study of breast tumors, draining lymph nodes, adjacent tissues. TCRdb fed the multiplex PCR reads into MiXCR, producing one record per CDR3 protein. This table has fewer than 80,000 distinct CDR3 sequences, 40% to 45% appearing once. Sequencing input: breast tumor tissue. The receptors here all came from a female donor with breast cancer. Some clones in this sample may be carry-over from other donors' samples. The CDR3 runs from the conserved cysteine through the conserved F or W. A D gene is named only where the DNA matches it firmly. Rows give clone size only sometimes, using once, few, many, or a class for an expanded clone.

v_call: TRBV7-9; clone_size: many; j_call: TRBJ2-1; d_call: TRBD2; cdr3_nt: TGTGCCAGCAGCTTAGCGCAACTAGCGGGGAACAATGAGCAGTTCTTC; cdr3_aa: CASSLAQLAGNNEQFF
v_call: TRBV20-1; clone_size: many; j_call: TRBJ1-5; d_call: NA; cdr3_nt: TGCAGTGCTACAAAGCATGAGGGTCAGCCCCAGCATTTT; cdr3_aa: CSATKHEGQPQHF
v_call: TRBV12-3/TRBV12-4; clone_size: medium-sized; j_call: TRBJ2-6; d_call: NA; cdr3_nt: TGTGCCAGCAAGGATTGGGCGGGGGCCAACGTCCTGACTTTC; cdr3_aa: CASKDWAGANVLTF
v_call: TRBV4-2; clone_size: many; j_call: TRBJ2-1; d_call: TRBD2; cdr3_nt: TGTGCCAGCAGCCAAACTAGCGGGATACGATACAATGAGCAGTTCTTC; cdr3_aa: CASSQTSGIRYNEQFF
v_call: TRBV9; clone_size: NA; j_call: TRBJ2-1; d_call: NA; cdr3_nt: TGTGCCAGCAGCACAGGAGGGGCGTTGGATGAGCAGTTCTTC; cdr3_aa: CASSTGGALDEQFF
v_call: TRBV4-2; clone_size: many; j_call: TRBJ2-5; d_call: TRBD2; cdr3_nt: TGTGCCAGCAGCCACAGGCTGAAGCGGGGAACCTCCGTCGAGACCCAGTACTTC; cdr3_aa: CASSHRLKRGTSVETQYF
v_call: TRBV29-1; clone_size: once; j_call: TRBJ2-7; d_call: TRBD2; cdr3_nt: TGCAGCGTTGAAGATCGGGCGGGAGGCCTATTCGAGCAGTACTTC; cdr3_aa: CSVEDRAGGLFEQYF
v_call: TRBV10-1; clone_size: NA; j_call: TRBJ1-6; d_call: NA; cdr3_nt: TGCGCCAGCAGTCACAGGGTTGGATCACCCCTCCACTTT; cdr3_aa: CASSHRVGSPLHF
v_call: TRBV7-2; clone_size: NA; j_call: TRBJ1-1; d_call: NA; cdr3_nt: TGTGCCAGCAGCTTACGGGGGCAGGGCACTGAAGCTTTCTTT; cdr3_aa: CASSLRGQGTEAFF
v_call: TRBV4-2; clone_size: NA; j_call: TRBJ2-1; d_call: NA; cdr3_nt: TGTGCCAGCAGCCAAGACGGGCGGGCAATCGATGAGCAGTTCTTC; cdr3_aa: CASSQDGRAIDEQFF
v_call: TRBV7-2; clone_size: NA; j_call: TRBJ2-2; d_call: NA; cdr3_nt: TGTGCCAGCAGCTTAACGGGGTATGGCTACACCGGGGAGCTGTTTTTT; cdr3_aa: CASSLTGYGYTGELFF
v_call: TRBV6-5; clone_size: NA; j_call: TRBJ2-5; d_call: NA; cdr3_nt: TGTGCCAACAGTTACTCCTGGAACCAAGAGACCCAGTACTTC; cdr3_aa: CANSYSWNQETQYF
v_call: TRBV20-1; clone_size: many; j_call: TRBJ2-7; d_call: TRBD1; cdr3_nt: TGCAGTGCTAGAGGGACAGGGGGCAGCGAGCAGTACTTC; cdr3_aa: CSARGTGGSEQYF
v_call: TRBV20-1; clone_size: NA; j_call: TRBJ1-5; d_call: NA; cdr3_nt: TGCAGTGCTACCCGGCCCCAGCATTTT; cdr3_aa: CSATRPQHF
v_call: TRBV7-1; clone_size: NA; j_call: TRBJ1-5; d_call: TRBD1; cdr3_nt: TGTGCCAGCAGCTCTAGCGGGAGGGCCGGGACAGGGATGGGAAGTCAGCCCCAGCATTTT; cdr3_aa: CASSSSGRAGTGMGSQPQHF
v_call: TRBV19; clone_size: many; j_call: TRBJ2-1; d_call: NA; cdr3_nt: TGTGCCAGTACCAAGGAGGGCGGGCAGTTCTTC; cdr3_aa: CASTKEGGQFF
v_call: TRBV29-1; clone_size: many; j_call: TRBJ2-3; d_call: NA; cdr3_nt: TGCAGCGTTGTCGCGGACATGGTCTCCTTTGCGCAGTATTTT; cdr3_aa: CSVVADMVSFAQYF
v_call: TRBV3-2; clone_size: many; j_call: TRBJ2-5; d_call: NA; cdr3_nt: TGTGCCAGCAGCCCGGGACAGGGGTGGAGGGAGACCCAGTACTTC; cdr3_aa: CASSPGQGWRETQYF
v_call: TRBV15; clone_size: NA; j_call: TRBJ2-1; d_call: NA; cdr3_nt: TGTGCCACCAGCACCGAACAGGGAGATGAGCAGTTCTTC; cdr3_aa: CATSTEQGDEQFF
v_call: TRBV5-1; clone_size: NA; j_call: TRBJ2-3; d_call: TRBD2; cdr3_nt: TGCGCCAGCAGCTTGGTTCCGACTAGCCCAGATACGCAGTATTTT; cdr3_aa: CASSLVPTSPDTQYF
v_call: TRBV19; clone_size: many; j_call: TRBJ2-5; d_call: TRBD2; cdr3_nt: TGTGCCAGTAGTATGGGGACTAGCGCTAAAGAGACCCAGTACTTC; cdr3_aa: CASSMGTSAKETQYF
v_call: TRBV9; clone_size: many; j_call: TRBJ2-2; d_call: NA; cdr3_nt: TGTGCCAGCAGCGTAGTACGTGGCGGGGAGCTGTTTTTT; cdr3_aa: CASSVVRGGELFF
v_call: TRBV5-1; clone_size: NA; j_call: TRBJ1-2; d_call: NA; cdr3_nt: TGCGCCAGCAGCTTGGCCGGGACTCGTAATGGCTACACCTTC; cdr3_aa: CASSLAGTRNGYTF
v_call: TRBV6-1; clone_size: many; j_call: TRBJ1-1; d_call: NA; cdr3_nt: TGTGCCAGCAGCCTGGCAGGCAACACTGAAGCTTTCTTT; cdr3_aa: CASSLAGNTEAFF
v_call: TRBV19; clone_size: many; j_call: TRBJ2-7; d_call: NA; cdr3_nt: TGTGCCAGTAGTTTCGGGGCGAGCTCCTACGAGCAGTACTTC; cdr3_aa: CASSFGASSYEQYF
v_call: TRBV27; clone_size: NA; j_call: TRBJ1-5; d_call: TRBD1; cdr3_nt: TGTGCCAGCAGTCCCCGGACAGGGCGTAATCAGCCCCAGCATTTT; cdr3_aa: CASSPRTGRNQPQHF
v_call: TRBV19; clone_size: many; j_call: TRBJ1-5; d_call: NA; cdr3_nt: TGTGCCAGTAATCAAGGGGGGGTTACTAGCAATCAGCCCCAGCATTTT; cdr3_aa: CASNQGGVTSNQPQHF
v_call: TRBV7-2; clone_size: NA; j_call: TRBJ1-2; d_call: NA; cdr3_nt: TGTGCCAGCAGCTTGGTGATCGCGCCGAAAGGCTACACCTTC; cdr3_aa: CASSLVIAPKGYTF
v_call: TRBV5-6; clone_size: few; j_call: TRBJ1-1; d_call: NA; cdr3_nt: TGTGCCAGCAGCTTGAACAGCATGAACACTGAAGCTTTCTTT; cdr3_aa: CASSLNSMNTEAFF
v_call: TRBV19; clone_size: many; j_call: TRBJ1-5; d_call: NA; cdr3_nt: TGTGCCAGTAGTCCAGCGACAAGATGGTCCAATCAGCCCCAGCATTTT; cdr3_aa: CASSPATRWSNQPQHF
v_call: TRBV4-2; clone_size: few; j_call: TRBJ2-3; d_call: NA; cdr3_nt: TGTGCCAGCAGCCCAAACCAAACAGGGATAGTGGGGAACACAGATACGCAGTATTTT; cdr3_aa: CASSPNQTGIVGNTDTQYF
v_call: TRBV2; clone_size: many; j_call: TRBJ2-5; d_call: TRBD1; cdr3_nt: TGTGCCAGCAGTGAGGGACAGAGCGAGACCCAGTACTTC; cdr3_aa: CASSEGQSETQYF
v_call: TRBV13; clone_size: NA; j_call: TRBJ2-1; d_call: TRBD2; cdr3_nt: TGTGCCAGCAGTCTCCGACTAGCGGGAATACACAGTGAGCAGTTCTTC; cdr3_aa: CASSLRLAGIHSEQFF
v_call: TRBV7-9; clone_size: NA; j_call: TRBJ1-2; d_call: NA; cdr3_nt: TGTGCCAGCAGCTCGGGGATACAGGGAAACTATGGCTACACCTTC; cdr3_aa: CASSSGIQGNYGYTF
v_call: TRBV5-5; clone_size: many; j_call: TRBJ2-5; d_call: NA; cdr3_nt: TGTGCCAGCAGCTACGGGCAGGCGGTCGGAGAGACCCAGTACTTC; cdr3_aa: CASSYGQAVGETQYF
v_call: TRBV19; clone_size: NA; j_call: TRBJ1-6; d_call: TRBD1; cdr3_nt: TGTGCCAGTAGAGGCCGCGGGACAGGTATGTCCTCCTATAATTCACCCCTCCACTTT; cdr3_aa: CASRGRGTGMSSYNSPLHF
v_call: TRBV5-5; clone_size: NA; j_call: TRBJ1-2; d_call: NA; cdr3_nt: TGTGCCAGCAGCCTACAACAGGGACCCTATGGCTACACCTTC; cdr3_aa: CASSLQQGPYGYTF
v_call: TRBV9; clone_size: NA; j_call: TRBJ1-5; d_call: NA; cdr3_nt: TGTGCCAGCAGTGAAGCGGGTCAGCCCCAGCATTTT; cdr3_aa: CASSEAGQPQHF
v_call: TRBV5-4; clone_size: many; j_call: TRBJ1-2; d_call: TRBD1; cdr3_nt: TGTGCCAGCAGCTTGGCCCGGGACAGGGGGGGAAGATACTATGGCTACACCTTC; cdr3_aa: CASSLARDRGGRYYGYTF
v_call: TRBV12-5; clone_size: many; j_call: TRBJ2-7; d_call: NA; cdr3_nt: TGTGCTAGTGGTTCACGGGTATACGAGCAGTACTTC; cdr3_aa: CASGSRVYEQYF
v_call: TRBV20-1; clone_size: NA; j_call: TRBJ1-2; d_call: NA; cdr3_nt: TGCAGTGCTAGAGGGACAACCGGCTACACCTTC; cdr3_aa: CSARGTTGYTF
v_call: TRBV18; clone_size: NA; j_call: TRBJ1-4; d_call: NA; cdr3_nt: TGTGCCAGCTCACTTGGGACAACTAATGAAAAACTGTTTTTT; cdr3_aa: CASSLGTTNEKLFF
v_call: TRBV7-9; clone_size: NA; j_call: TRBJ1-3; d_call: NA; cdr3_nt: TGTGCCAGCAGCCAAATGGATGGCTCTGGAAACACCATATATTTT; cdr3_aa: CASSQMDGSGNTIYF
v_call: TRBV7-2; clone_size: many; j_call: TRBJ2-3; d_call: NA; cdr3_nt: TGTGCCAGCAGCTTAGATACTAGCACAGATACGCAGTATTTT; cdr3_aa: CASSLDTSTDTQYF
v_call: TRBV7-7; clone_size: NA; j_call: TRBJ2-1; d_call: TRBD1; cdr3_nt: TGTGCTAGCAGCCAGGGACAGTACAATGAGCAGTTCTTC; cdr3_aa: CASSQGQYNEQFF
v_call: TRBV10-3; clone_size: NA; j_call: TRBJ2-7; d_call: NA; cdr3_nt: TGTGCCATCAGTGAGCGGGCGAGCTCCTACGAGCAGTACTTC; cdr3_aa: CAISERASSYEQYF
v_call: TRBV6-6; clone_size: NA; j_call: TRBJ2-3; d_call: NA; cdr3_nt: TGTGCCAGCAAGGAGGGTAGGTCGGACACAGATACGCAGTATTTT; cdr3_aa: CASKEGRSDTDTQYF
v_call: TRBV9; clone_size: NA; j_call: TRBJ2-3; d_call: NA; cdr3_nt: TGTGCCAGCAGCGAACCTGTTCCCGGGGGCACCACAGATACGCAGTATTTT; cdr3_aa: CASSEPVPGGTTDTQYF